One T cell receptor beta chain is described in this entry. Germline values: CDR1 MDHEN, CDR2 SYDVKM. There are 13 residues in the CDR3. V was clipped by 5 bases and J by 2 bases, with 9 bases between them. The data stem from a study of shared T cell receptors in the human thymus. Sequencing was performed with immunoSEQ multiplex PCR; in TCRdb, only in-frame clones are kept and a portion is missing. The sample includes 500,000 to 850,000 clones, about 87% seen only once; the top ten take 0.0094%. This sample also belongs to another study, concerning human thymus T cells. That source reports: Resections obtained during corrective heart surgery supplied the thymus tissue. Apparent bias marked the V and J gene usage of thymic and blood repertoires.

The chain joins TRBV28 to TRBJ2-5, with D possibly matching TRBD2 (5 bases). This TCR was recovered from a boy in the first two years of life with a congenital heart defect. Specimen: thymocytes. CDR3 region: CASSERSQETQYF. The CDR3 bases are TGTGCCAGCAGTGAGCGGTCGCAAGAGACCCAGTACTTC.